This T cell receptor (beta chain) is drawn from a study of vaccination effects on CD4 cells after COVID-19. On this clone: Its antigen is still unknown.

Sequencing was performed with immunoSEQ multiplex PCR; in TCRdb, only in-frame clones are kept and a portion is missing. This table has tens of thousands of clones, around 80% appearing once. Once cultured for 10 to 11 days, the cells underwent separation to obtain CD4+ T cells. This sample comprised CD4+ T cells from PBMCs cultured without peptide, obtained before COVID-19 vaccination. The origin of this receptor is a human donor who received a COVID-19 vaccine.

As DNA, the CDR3 is TGTGCCAGCAGTCCGCGGACGGTAACGAACAATCAGCCCCAGCATTTT. Amino acids: CASSPRTVTNNQPQHF. The chain recombines TRBV27 with TRBJ1-5; no firm D call. Trimming stripped 5 bases from V and 3 bases from J, with 17 bases between. The CDR3 runs 16 residues. The V gene's germline CDR1 is MNHEY and CDR2 SMNVEV (reference sequence).